Sequencing of this T cell receptor beta chain was carried out in a study of spatial heterogeneity in lung cancer (dated by TCRdb to 2018 to 2020). A note on the overall study: Beta-chain transcripts were consistently detected in greater numbers than alpha-chain transcripts, which likely reflects a higher abundance of beta-chain transcripts. In the raw uncorrected reads, each unique combination of TCR and UMI appeared on average more than ten times. In non-small cell lung cancer, the study quantitatively compared TCR alpha and beta repertoires across several tumor regions, matched nontumor lung, and blood. TCR repertoire features were related to nonsynonymous mutation counts determined by whole-exome sequencing of tumor tissue. Both alpha and beta chains were TCR-sequenced in around 220 tumor regions, under 70 matched nontumor lung samples and roughly 50 PBMC samples obtained at surgery.

The V and J ends are trimmed by 6 bases and 0 bases, leaving 8 bases between them. For CDR1 and CDR2, the germline V gene lists SNHLY and FYNNEI. The CDR3 sequence holds 14 residues, the cysteine and phenylalanine included. Only the CDR3 portion is preserved as DNA: 42 bases, with reading frame beginning at the first base. To prepare the library, 5' RACE was applied. Reads for this sample came from a NextSeq 500. In the TCR library protocol, a unique molecular identifier was attached to each TCR cDNA molecule so that PCR and sequencing errors could be corrected. In the original analysis: Decombinator tools were used for TCR identification, UMI-based error correction and CDR3 extraction. TCRs above a frequency of 2 per 1,000, corresponding to the top 1% of the tumor frequency distribution, were defined as expanded. Rényi diversity was computed with the R vegan package after subsampling each repertoire 100 times to 5,000 TCRs. To build CDR3 similarity networks, amino acid triplet string-kernel similarity was used, and CDR3s were connected when their pairwise similarity was above 0.82. TCRdb ran its own pipeline on the public reads, namely fastp trimming at Q25 and MiXCR clone calling, and kept in-frame beta chains. Every entry covers one CDR3 protein and lists the most common genes and DNA from its rows. TCRdb assigned the V and J calls; the authors' analysis was not used. Recorded for this sample are roughly 10,000 distinct CDR3 sequences; approximately 6.7% of them occurred a single time. The biggest ten clones account for 28% of the sample.

What this sample's time point label stands for: sample taken at primary tumor resection. Whole RNA extracted from tumor and nontumor lung tissue, or from cryopreserved PBMC samples, was used for TCR sequencing without cell sorting. Samples were obtained from approximately 72 patients with early-stage, untreated non-small cell lung cancer from the lung TRACERx cohort. A patient was chosen for TCR sequencing only when enough RNA was available from at least two tumor regions. General study outcomes and caveats: Ubiquitous expanded tumor TCRs were found in blood more often at tumor resection than at routine follow-up. Confirming at a functional level the hypothesis that regional TCRs recognize regional mutations was considered to require additional single-cell paired TCR alpha and beta sequencing.

Details on this clonotype: The antigen it binds to is not known. Base qualities are not recorded, but no much larger clone differs from it by a single base. This beta chain represents an off-target read in a library built for alpha chains; its size is of limited meaning.

This material consisted of PBMCs, taken at surgery. The TCR comes from a male donor with early-stage non-small cell lung cancer. The chain couples TRBV2 to TRBJ2-2, with no confidently assigned D gene. The bases are TGTGCCAGCAGGTCAAGATCGAACACCGGGGAGCTGTTTTTT. The resulting protein is CASRSRSNTGELFF.